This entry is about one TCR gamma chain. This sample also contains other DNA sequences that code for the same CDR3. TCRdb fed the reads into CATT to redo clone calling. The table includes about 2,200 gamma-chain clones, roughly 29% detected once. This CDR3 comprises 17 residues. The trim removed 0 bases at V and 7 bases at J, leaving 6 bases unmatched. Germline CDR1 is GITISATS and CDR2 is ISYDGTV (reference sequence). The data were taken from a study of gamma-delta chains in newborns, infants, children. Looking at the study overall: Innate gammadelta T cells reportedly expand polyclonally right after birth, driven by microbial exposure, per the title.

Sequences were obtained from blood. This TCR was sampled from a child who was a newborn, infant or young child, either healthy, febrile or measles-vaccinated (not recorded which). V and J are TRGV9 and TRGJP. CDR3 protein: CALWEVREELGKKIKVF. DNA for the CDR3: TGTGCCTTGTGGGAGGTGCGGGAGGAGTTGGGCAAAAAAATCAAGGTATTT.